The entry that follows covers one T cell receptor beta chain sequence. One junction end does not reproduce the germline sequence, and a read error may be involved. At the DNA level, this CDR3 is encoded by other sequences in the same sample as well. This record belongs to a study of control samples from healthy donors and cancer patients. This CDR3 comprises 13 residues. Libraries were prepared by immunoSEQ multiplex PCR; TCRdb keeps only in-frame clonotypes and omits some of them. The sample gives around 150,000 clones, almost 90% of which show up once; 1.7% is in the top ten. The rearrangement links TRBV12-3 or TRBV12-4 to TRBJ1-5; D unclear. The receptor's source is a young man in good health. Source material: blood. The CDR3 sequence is CASSFSSNQPQHF. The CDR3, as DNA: TGCGCCAGCAGTTTTTCTAGCAATCAGCCCCAGCATTTT.